The 13 T cell receptor beta chains presented below share a single source sample, sequenced in a study of cytomegalovirus exposure and HLA in healthy donors. PCR employed 60 Vbeta and 13 Jbeta primers. Here immunoSEQ multiplex PCR was the method, and the copy in TCRdb shows in-frame clones only, minus some. This listing includes about 210,000 clones. Sequenced input: PBMCs. These receptors originate from a woman aged 25-40 years in good health and CMV-seropositive.

The rearrangement joins TRBV5-1 to TRBJ2-3; 7 bases map to TRBD2. The germline V gene encodes CDR1 SGHRS and CDR2 YFSETQ. The J segment lost 2 bases and the V segment lost 2 bases, leaving 2 bases of the junction unmatched. CDR3 length: 14 amino acids. As DNA, the CDR3 is TGCGCCAGCAGCTTTGGGGGGGTCACAGATACGCAGTATTTT. Amino acids: CASSFGGVTDTQYF.

Note on this clone: Other DNA sequences in the same sample also yield this CDR3. The genes are TRBV5-1 and TRBJ2-1; 10 positions match TRBD2. The CDR3 runs 15 residues. J lost 4 bases, V lost 0 bases, and 1 base had no gene match. Germline V gives CDR1 SGHRS, CDR2 YFSETQ. The CDR3 region has the DNA TGCGCCAGCAGCTTGGTAGCGGGGGGTTACAATGAGCAGTTCTTC. As protein: CASSLVAGGYNEQFF.

Note on this clone: A read error may account for a junction end that differs from germline. The gene calls are TRBV5-1 and TRBJ2-1; D perhaps matches TRBD2 (6 bases). The CDR3 length is 15 residues. CDR1 SGHRS and CDR2 YFSETQ come from the germline V gene. CDR3: CASSLAGTDYDEQFF. Written as DNA, the CDR3 is TGCGCCAGCAGCTTGGCCGGGACTGACTACGATGAGCAGTTCTTC. The entire variable domain, with the rest obtained from reference TRBV5-1 and TRBJ2-1, is as follows: KAGVTQTPRYLIKTRGQQVTLSCSPISGHRSVSWYQQTPGQGLQFLFEYFSETQRNKGNFPGRFSGRQFSNSRSEMNVSTLELGDSALYLCASSLAGTDYDEQFFGPGTRLTVL.

Note on this clone: At one of its ends the junction is not consistent with the germline gene, which may arise from a read error. The gene calls are TRBV5-4 and TRBJ1-1; weak D call: TRBD1 (5 bases). The CDR3 has 12 residues. Germline V gene data show CDR1 as SGHNT and CDR2 as YYREEE (reference sequence). CDR3 loop: CASSLEGHEAFF. The CDR3 region has the DNA TGCGCCAGCAGCTTGGAGGGGCATGAAGCTTTCTTT.

The chain links TRBV5-1 to TRBJ2-2; 10 bases fit TRBD2. Losses at the gene ends were 4 bases for V and 6 bases for J; bases not matched to a gene: 3. Germline V gives CDR1 SGHRS, CDR2 YFSETQ. This CDR3 has 14 amino acids. In DNA, the CDR3 is TGCGCCAGCAGCATAGCGGGGGGCCCCGGGGAGCTGTTTTTT. Amino acid sequence: CASSIAGGPGELFF.

The chain combines TRBV18 with TRBJ2-3; TRBD1 aligns across 7 bases. The CDR3 covers 16 residues. V lost 5 bases to trimming and J lost 4 bases; unmatched junction nucleotides: 12. CDR1 is KGHSH and CDR2 is LQKENI in the germline V gene. The CDR3 DNA is TGTGCCAGCTCATCCATGACAGGGTGGGGTGCAGATACGCAGTATTTT. Translating it yields CASSSMTGWGADTQYF. Together with reference TRBV18 and TRBJ2-3, the CDR3 gives the full variable domain: NAGVMQNPRHLVRRRGQEARLRCSPMKGHSHVYWYRQLPEEGLKFMVYLQKENIIDESGMPKERFSAEFPKEGPSILRIQQVVRGDSAAYFCASSSMTGWGADTQYFGPGTRLTVL.

The chain links TRBV4-2 to TRBJ2-1; 7 nucleotides line up with TRBD2. Germline V lookup: CDR1 LGHNA, CDR2 YNFKEQ. This CDR3 has 18 residues. The V segment lost 4 bases and the J segment 3 bases; nucleotides outside the gene matches: 15. This CDR3 is CASSPSEARGELYNEQFF. The CDR3 DNA reads as TGTGCCAGCAGCCCTTCGGAGGCTCGGGGGGAGCTCTACAATGAGCAGTTCTTC.

The chain employs TRBV6-5 and TRBJ2-5; 7 bases align to TRBD2. The CDR3 contains 16 residues. J was trimmed by 5 bases and V by 4 bases; bases with no gene match: 13. The germline V gene has CDR1 MNHEY and CDR2 SVGAGI. The DNA of the CDR3 is TGTGCCAGCAGTTCCATAAGTAGCGGGTCCGGGGAGACCCAGTACTTC. It encodes CASSSISSGSGETQYF.

This chain uses TRBV27 with TRBJ1-5; 7 bases line up with TRBD1. The V gene's germline CDR1 is MNHEY and CDR2 SMNVEV (reference sequence). The CDR3 length is 15 residues. The V and J ends lost 4 bases and 1 base, in that order; junction bases with no gene match: 4. In DNA form, the CDR3 reads TGTGCCAGCAGTTCACGACAGGGAAGCAATCAGCCCCAGCATTTT. It yields the protein CASSSRQGSNQPQHF.

This chain links TRBV5-5 with TRBJ1-4, with D perhaps TRBD1 (5 bases). Trimming left V 0 bases short and J 7 bases short, with 10 bases between. The CDR3 runs 14 residues. Germline V gene lookup returns CDR1 SGHKS and CDR2 YYEKEE (reference sequence). The CDR3 coding sequence is TGTGCCAGCAGCTTGGGGCAGGGTAGTGAAAAACTGTTTTTT. Translated: CASSLGQGSEKLFF.

The chain links TRBV2 to TRBJ1-2; D possibly corresponds to TRBD1 (6 bases). V dropped 8 bases and J dropped 3 bases, with 16 bases sitting between them. The CDR3 extends over 14 amino acids. Germline V gene sequence: CDR1 SNHLY, CDR2 FYNNEI. The DNA for the CDR3 is TGTGCCAGCGGGGGGACAAGCGGGGACTATGGCTACACCTTC. Translating it yields CASGGTSGDYGYTF. The whole variable domain, remainder taken from reference TRBV2 and TRBJ1-2, is EPEVTQTPSHQVTQMGQEVILRCVPISNHLYFYWYRQILGQKVEFLVSFYNNEISEKSEIFDDQFSVERPDGSNFTLKIRSTKLEDSAMYFCASGGTSGDYGYTFGSGTRLTVV.

The rearrangement uses TRBV2 and TRBJ2-2; D might be TRBD2 (6 bases). Deletions cut 7 bases from V and 4 bases from J, with 10 bases between. CDR1 SNHLY and CDR2 FYNNEI come from the germline V gene. This CDR3 has 13 amino acids. CDR3: CASTTRGTGELFF. CDR3 in DNA: TGTGCCAGCACGACTAGAGGCACCGGGGAGCTGTTTTTT.

The J gene is TRBJ1-2, the V gene TRBV18; 8 nucleotides line up with TRBD1. The CDR3 runs 12 residues. Trimming took 6 bases from V and 8 from J; bases not matched to a gene: 5. The germline CDR1 and CDR2 sequences are KGHSH and LQKENI. The CDR3 reads CASSPDRGGYTF. CDR3 coding DNA: TGTGCCAGCTCCCCCGACAGGGGAGGCTACACCTTC.